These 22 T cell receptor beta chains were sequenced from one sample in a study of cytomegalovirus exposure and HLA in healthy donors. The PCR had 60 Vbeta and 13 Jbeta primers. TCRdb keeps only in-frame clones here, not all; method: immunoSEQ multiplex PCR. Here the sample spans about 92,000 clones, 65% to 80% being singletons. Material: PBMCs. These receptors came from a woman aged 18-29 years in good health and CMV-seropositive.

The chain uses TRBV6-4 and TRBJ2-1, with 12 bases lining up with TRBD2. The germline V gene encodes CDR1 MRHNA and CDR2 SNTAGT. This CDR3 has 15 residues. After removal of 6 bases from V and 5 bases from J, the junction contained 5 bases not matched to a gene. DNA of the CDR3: TGTGCCAGCAGCCGACTAGCGGGAGACCACAATGAGCAGTTCTTC. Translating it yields CASSRLAGDHNEQFF.

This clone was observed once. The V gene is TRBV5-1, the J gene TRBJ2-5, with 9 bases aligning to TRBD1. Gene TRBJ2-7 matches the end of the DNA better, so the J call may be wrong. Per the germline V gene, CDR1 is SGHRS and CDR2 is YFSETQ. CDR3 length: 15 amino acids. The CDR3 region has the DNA TGCGCCAGCAGCCGCGGACAGGGGAGTACCTACGAGCAGTACTTC. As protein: CASSRGQGSTYEQYF.

The CDR3 region has the DNA TGTGCCAGCAGCCCGGGGGACAGGTCGGAAACAGATACGCAGTATTTT. This sequence encodes CASSPGDRSETDTQYF. V gene TRBV7-3 combines with J gene TRBJ2-3, with TRBD1 matching 8 bases. The germline V gene encodes CDR1 SGHTA and CDR2 FQGTGA. The J segment lost 3 bases and the V segment lost 5 bases, leaving 10 bases of the junction unmatched. CDR3 size: 16 residues.

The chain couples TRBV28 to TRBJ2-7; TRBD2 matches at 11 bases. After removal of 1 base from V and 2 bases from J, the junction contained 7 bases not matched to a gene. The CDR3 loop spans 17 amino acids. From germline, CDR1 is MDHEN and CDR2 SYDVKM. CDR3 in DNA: TGTGCCAGCAGTTTATCCCCGCTAGCGGGAGGAACCTACGAGCAGTACTTC. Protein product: CASSLSPLAGGTYEQYF.

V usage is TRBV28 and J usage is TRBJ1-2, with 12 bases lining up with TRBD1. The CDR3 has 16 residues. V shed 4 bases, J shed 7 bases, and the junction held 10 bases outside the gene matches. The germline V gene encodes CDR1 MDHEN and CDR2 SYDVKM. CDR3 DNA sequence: TGTGCCAGCAGTTCCCCCAGGGACAGGGGGCCTTTTGGCTACACCTTC. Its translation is CASSSPRDRGPFGYTF.

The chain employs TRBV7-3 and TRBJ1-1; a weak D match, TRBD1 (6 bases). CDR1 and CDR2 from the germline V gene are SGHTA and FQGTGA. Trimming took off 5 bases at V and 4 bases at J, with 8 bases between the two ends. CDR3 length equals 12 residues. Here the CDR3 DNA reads TGTGCCAGCAGCGCAGGGGTCACTGAAGCTTTCTTT. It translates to CASSAGVTEAFF.

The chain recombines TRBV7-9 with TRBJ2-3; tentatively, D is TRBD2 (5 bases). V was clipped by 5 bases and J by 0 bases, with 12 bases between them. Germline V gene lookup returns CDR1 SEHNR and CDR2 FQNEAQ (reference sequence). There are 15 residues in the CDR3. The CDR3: CASSHRGQSTDTQYF. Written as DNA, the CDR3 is TGTGCCAGCAGCCACAGAGGGCAAAGCACAGATACGCAGTATTTT.

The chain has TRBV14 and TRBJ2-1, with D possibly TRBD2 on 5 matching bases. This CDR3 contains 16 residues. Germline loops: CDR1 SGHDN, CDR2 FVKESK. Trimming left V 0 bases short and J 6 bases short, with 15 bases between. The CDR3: CASSQDVGRVLNEQFF. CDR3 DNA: TGTGCCAGCAGCCAAGATGTCGGGCGGGTGCTCAATGAGCAGTTCTTC.

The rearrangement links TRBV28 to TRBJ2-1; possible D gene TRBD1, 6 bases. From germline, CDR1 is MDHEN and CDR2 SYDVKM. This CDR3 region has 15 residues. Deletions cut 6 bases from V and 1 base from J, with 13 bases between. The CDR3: CASSPWTVSYNEQFF. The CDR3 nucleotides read TGTGCCAGCAGCCCGTGGACAGTTTCCTACAATGAGCAGTTCTTC.

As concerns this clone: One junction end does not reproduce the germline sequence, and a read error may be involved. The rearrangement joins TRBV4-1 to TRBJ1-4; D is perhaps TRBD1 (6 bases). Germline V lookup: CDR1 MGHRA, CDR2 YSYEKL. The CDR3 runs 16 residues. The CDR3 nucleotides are TGCGCCAGCAGCCAAGGAGGGGGGGCCCTGAATGGAAAACTGTTTTTT. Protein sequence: CASSQGGGALNGKLFF.

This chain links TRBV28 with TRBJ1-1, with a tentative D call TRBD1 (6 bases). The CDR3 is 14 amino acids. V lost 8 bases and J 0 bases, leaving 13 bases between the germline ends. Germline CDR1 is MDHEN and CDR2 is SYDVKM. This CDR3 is CASASEGVNTEAFF. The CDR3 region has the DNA TGTGCCAGCGCTAGTGAGGGGGTGAACACTGAAGCTTTCTTT.

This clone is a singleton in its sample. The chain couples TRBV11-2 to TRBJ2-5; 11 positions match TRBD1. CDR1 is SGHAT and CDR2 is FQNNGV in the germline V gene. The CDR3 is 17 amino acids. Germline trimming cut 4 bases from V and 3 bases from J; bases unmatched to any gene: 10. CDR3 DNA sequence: TGTGCCAGCAGCTATGACTCGGGACAGGGGGTGGAAGAGACCCAGTACTTC. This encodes CASSYDSGQGVEETQYF.

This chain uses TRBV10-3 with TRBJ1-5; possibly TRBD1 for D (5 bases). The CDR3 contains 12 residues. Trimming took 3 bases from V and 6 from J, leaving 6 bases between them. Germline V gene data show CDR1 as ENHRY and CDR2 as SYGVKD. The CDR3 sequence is CAISDQGQPQHF. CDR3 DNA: TGTGCCATCAGTGATCAGGGTCAGCCCCAGCATTTT.

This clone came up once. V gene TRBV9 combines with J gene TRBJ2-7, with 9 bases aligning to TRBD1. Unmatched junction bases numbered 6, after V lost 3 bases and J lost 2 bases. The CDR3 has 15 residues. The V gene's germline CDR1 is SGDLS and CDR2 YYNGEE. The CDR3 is CASSGTGDPTYEQYF. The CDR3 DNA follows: TGTGCCAGCAGCGGGACAGGGGACCCGACCTACGAGCAGTACTTC.

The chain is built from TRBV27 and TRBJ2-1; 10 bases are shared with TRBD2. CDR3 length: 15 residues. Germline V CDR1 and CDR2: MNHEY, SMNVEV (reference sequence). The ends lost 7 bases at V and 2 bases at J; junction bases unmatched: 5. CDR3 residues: CASTFGTSAYNEQFF. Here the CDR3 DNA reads TGTGCCAGCACTTTTGGGACTAGCGCCTACAATGAGCAGTTCTTC.

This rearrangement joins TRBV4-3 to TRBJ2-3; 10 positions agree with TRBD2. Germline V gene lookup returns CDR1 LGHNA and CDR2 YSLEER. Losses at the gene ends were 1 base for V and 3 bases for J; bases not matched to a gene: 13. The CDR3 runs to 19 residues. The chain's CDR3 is CASSQGGSGRFLGTDTQYF. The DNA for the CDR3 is TGCGCCAGCAGCCAAGGGGGTAGCGGGAGGTTCTTGGGGACAGATACGCAGTATTTT.

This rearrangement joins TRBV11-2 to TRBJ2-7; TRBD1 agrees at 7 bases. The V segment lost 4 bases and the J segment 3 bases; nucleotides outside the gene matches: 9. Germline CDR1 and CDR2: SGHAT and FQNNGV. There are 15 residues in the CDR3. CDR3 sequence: CASSSLGQDLYEQYF. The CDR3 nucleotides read TGTGCCAGCAGCTCCTTAGGACAGGACCTCTACGAGCAGTACTTC.

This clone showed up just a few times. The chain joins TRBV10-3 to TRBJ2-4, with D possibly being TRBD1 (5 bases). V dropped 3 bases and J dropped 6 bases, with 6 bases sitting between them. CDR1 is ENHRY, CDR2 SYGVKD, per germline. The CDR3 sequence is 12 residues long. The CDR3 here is CAISDQGNIQYF. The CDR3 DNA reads TGTGCCATCAGTGACCAGGGAAACATTCAGTACTTC.

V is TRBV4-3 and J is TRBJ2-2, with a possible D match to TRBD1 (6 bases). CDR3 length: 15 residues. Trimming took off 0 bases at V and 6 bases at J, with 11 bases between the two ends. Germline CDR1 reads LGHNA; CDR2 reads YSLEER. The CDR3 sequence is CASSQDRGRAGELFF. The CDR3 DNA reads TGCGCCAGCAGCCAAGACAGGGGTCGGGCCGGGGAGCTGTTTTTT.

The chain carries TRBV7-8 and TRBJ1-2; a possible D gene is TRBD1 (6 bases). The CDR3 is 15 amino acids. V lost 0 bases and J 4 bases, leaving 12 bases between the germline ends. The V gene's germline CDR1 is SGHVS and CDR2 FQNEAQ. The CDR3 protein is CASSLATGMGYGYTF. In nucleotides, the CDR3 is TGTGCCAGCAGCTTAGCAACAGGGATGGGCTATGGCTACACCTTC.

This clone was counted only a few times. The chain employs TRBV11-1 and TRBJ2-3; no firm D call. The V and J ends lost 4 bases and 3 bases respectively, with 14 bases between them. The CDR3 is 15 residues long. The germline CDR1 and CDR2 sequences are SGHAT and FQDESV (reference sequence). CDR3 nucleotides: TGTGCCAGCAGCTCGACCCCAGGCTGGACAGATACGCAGTATTTT. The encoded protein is CASSSTPGWTDTQYF. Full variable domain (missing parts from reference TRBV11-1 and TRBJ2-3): EAEVAQSPRYKITEKSQAVAFWCDPISGHATLYWYRQILGQGPELLVQFQDESVVDDSQLPKDRFSAERLKGVDSTLKIQPAELGDSAMYLCASSSTPGWTDTQYFGPGTRLTVL.

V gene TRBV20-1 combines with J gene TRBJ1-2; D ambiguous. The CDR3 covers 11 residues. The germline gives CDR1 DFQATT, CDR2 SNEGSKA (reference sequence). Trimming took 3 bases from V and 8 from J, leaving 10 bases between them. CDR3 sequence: CSASDIWGYTF. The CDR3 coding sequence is TGCAGTGCTAGTGACATTTGGGGCTACACCTTC.